One and the same sample provided the 19 T cell receptor beta chains below, sequenced in a study of radiotherapy plus CTLA-4 blockade in lung cancer. Data came from immunoSEQ multiplex PCR; TCRdb stores just in-frame clones and leaves some out. The sample consists of around 110,000 clones, around 84% of them appearing once. Sequenced material: peripheral blood, taken from a patient treated with radiotherapy plus ipilimumab. These receptors all come from a human donor with non-small cell lung cancer that progressed on radiotherapy plus ipilimumab. Some clones in this sample may be carry-over from other donors' samples.

This chain connects TRBV5-6 to TRBJ1-4; D unresolved. Trimming pared 4 bases from V and 8 bases from J, leaving 18 bases between. This CDR3 is 15 amino acids long. Germline values: CDR1 SGHDT, CDR2 YYEEEE. The CDR3 DNA reads as TGTGCCAGCAGCCCGAGTCCCGAAAGGCGGGAAAAACTGTTTTTT. Protein: CASSPSPERREKLFF.

This clone has only a few counts. CDR3 nucleotides: TGTGCCAGCAGCCAAGGGACAGAACAAGAGACCCAGTACTTC. This translates into CASSQGTEQETQYF. The chain combines TRBV4-2 with TRBJ2-5, with TRBD1 as a possible D gene (6 bases). Trimming shortened V by 1 base and J by 2 bases, and 8 bases separated the two germline ends. CDR3 length: 14 residues. Per germline, CDR1 LGHNA and CDR2 YNFKEQ.

The sample holds a few counts of this clone. The chain joins TRBV28 to TRBJ1-6, with D unclear. Germline V CDR1 and CDR2: MDHEN, SYDVKM. The length of the CDR3 is 18 residues. The V gene lost 3 bases and the J gene lost 0 bases, with 15 bases spanning the gap. CDR3 DNA sequence: TGTGCCAGCAGTTTCGGACGGGGAAGGAGCTCCTATAATTCACCCCTCCACTTT. Protein sequence: CASSFGRGRSSYNSPLHF.

CDR3 nucleotides: TGTGCCAGCAGCTTTGGGACAGGGGGCGCGGACACTGAAGCTTTCTTT. It codes for CASSFGTGGADTEAFF. The V call is TRBV11-1, the J call TRBJ1-1; 12 nucleotides line up with TRBD1. In germline, CDR1 is SGHAT, CDR2 FQDESV (reference sequence). This CDR3 comprises 16 residues. With 3 bases clipped from V and 3 bases from J, the junction kept 5 bases outside the gene matches.

The chain employs TRBV7-2 and TRBJ1-2; 7 positions match TRBD1. Trimming removed 1 base from V and 8 bases from J; junction bases left unmatched: 10. The CDR3 has 15 amino acids. Per germline, CDR1 SGHTA and CDR2 FQGNSA. The CDR3 sequence is CASSLVGRQGGGYTF. DNA for the CDR3: TGTGCCAGCAGCTTAGTCGGGCGACAGGGAGGCGGCTACACCTTC.

V and J are TRBV11-2 and TRBJ2-1, with D perhaps matching TRBD1 (5 bases). Trimming pared 5 bases from V and 3 bases from J, leaving 11 bases between. Germline V lookup: CDR1 SGHAT, CDR2 FQNNGV. CDR3 length equals 14 residues. CDR3 sequence reads: CASSTWGRYNEQFF. The CDR3 DNA is TGTGCCAGCAGCACCTGGGGCCGCTACAATGAGCAGTTCTTC.

This chain uses TRBV4-2 with TRBJ1-3; the D is unclear. Germline V gene sequence: CDR1 LGHNA, CDR2 YNFKEQ. The V and J ends lost 2 bases and 5 bases respectively, with 10 bases between them. The CDR3 totals 14 residues. In nucleotides, the CDR3 is TGTGCCAGCAGCCAACCAGACGGAAGAAACACCATATATTTT. Translated, it gives CASSQPDGRNTIYF.

The rearrangement joins TRBV18 to TRBJ1-1; tentatively, D is TRBD1 (5 bases). The CDR3 has 15 residues. The ends were cut back, 2 bases at V and 6 bases at J, with 16 bases in the middle. Germline V gene data show CDR1 as KGHSH and CDR2 as LQKENI. The CDR3 sequence: CASSPNRRAGAEAFF. CDR3 DNA sequence: TGTGCCAGCTCACCAAACCGCAGGGCGGGGGCTGAAGCTTTCTTT.

This chain links TRBV5-1 with TRBJ1-3; tentatively, D is TRBD1 (6 bases). The CDR3 runs 16 residues. Germline CDR1 SGHRS, CDR2 YFSETQ. The V and J ends lost 4 bases and 0 bases respectively, with 14 bases between them. CDR3 region: CASSPSTGTSGNTIYF. The CDR3 DNA follows: TGCGCCAGCAGCCCCTCGACAGGAACCTCTGGAAACACCATATATTTT. Filled out from reference TRBV5-1 and TRBJ1-3, the complete variable domain reads KAGVTQTPRYLIKTRGQQVTLSCSPISGHRSVSWYQQTPGQGLQFLFEYFSETQRNKGNFPGRFSGRQFSNSRSEMNVSTLELGDSALYLCASSPSTGTSGNTIYFGEGSWLTVV.

The sample holds a few counts of this clone. V and J are TRBV4-1 and TRBJ2-5; 7 positions agree with TRBD2. V dropped 7 bases and J dropped 5; count of bases not matched to a gene: 7. CDR1 is MGHRA, CDR2 YSYEKL, per germline. The CDR3 totals 13 residues. For the CDR3, the DNA is TGCGCCAGCAAGGGACTACCTGGGGAGACCCAGTACTTC. Protein product: CASKGLPGETQYF.

This clone was observed a single time. This sequence joins TRBV5-5 and TRBJ2-7, with 7 bases matching TRBD1. Losses at the gene ends were 6 bases for V and 2 bases for J; bases not matched to a gene: 11. Germline CDR1 is SGHKS and CDR2 is YYEKEE (reference sequence). This CDR3 region has 15 residues. CDR3 in amino acids: CASIDLGQPTYEQYF. CDR3 DNA: TGTGCCAGCATCGACTTGGGACAGCCAACCTACGAGCAGTACTTC.

V is TRBV6-5 and J is TRBJ2-7; 12 bases line up with TRBD1. This CDR3 contains 14 residues. Per the germline V gene, CDR1 is MNHEY and CDR2 is SVGAGI. V lost 5 bases, J lost 7 bases, and 6 bases stayed unmatched. CDR3 coding DNA: TGTGCCAGCAGTAGGGGACAGGGGGCTGGGGAGCAGTACTTC. This sequence encodes CASSRGQGAGEQYF.

V is TRBV27 and J is TRBJ1-6, with D possibly being TRBD1 (5 bases). Trimming took 5 bases from V and 1 from J, leaving 15 bases between them. CDR1 and CDR2 (germline): MNHEY, SMNVEV (reference sequence). The CDR3 contains 17 residues. Here the CDR3 reads CASSKHQGYSYNSPLHF. CDR3 DNA sequence: TGTGCCAGCAGTAAACACCAGGGTTATTCCTATAATTCACCCCTCCACTTT.

The rearrangement joins TRBV10-3 to TRBJ1-4, with 7 bases identical to TRBD1. The CDR3 contains 14 residues. With V trimmed by 11 bases and J by 3 bases, 9 bases remained unmatched. Germline CDR1 is ENHRY and CDR2 is SYGVKD. CDR3 DNA: TGTGCCGTATCACGAGGGGGCCCTAATGAAAAACTGTTTTTT. This codes for CAVSRGGPNEKLFF.

With respect to this clone: Other DNA sequences in the same sample also yield this CDR3. The chain carries TRBV11-2 and TRBJ1-1, with D unclear. The CDR3 runs 14 residues. V lost 1 base to trimming and J lost 3 bases, with 9 bases between them. Per the germline V gene, CDR1 is SGHAT and CDR2 is FQNNGV. CDR3 DNA sequence: TGTGCCAGCAGCTTAGCGGGGAGTTACACTGAAGCTTTCTTT. Translation gives CASSLAGSYTEAFF.

V gene TRBV7-9 combines with J gene TRBJ2-1; no firm D call. The V and J ends lost 1 base and 0 bases respectively, with 7 bases between them. There are 15 residues in the CDR3. Per the germline V gene, CDR1 is SEHNR and CDR2 is FQNEAQ (reference sequence). The CDR3: CASSLGANSYNEQFF. The CDR3 DNA sequence: TGTGCCAGCAGCTTAGGGGCAAACTCCTACAATGAGCAGTTCTTC.

V gene TRBV4-1 combines with J gene TRBJ2-3; 8 bases are shared with TRBD2. CDR3 length: 17 residues. Germline V lookup: CDR1 MGHRA, CDR2 YSYEKL. V was pared by 0 bases and J by 8 bases, with 13 bases of the junction left unmatched. The CDR3 DNA follows: TGCGCCAGCAGCCAAGATCCCTTTGCGGGGGGTTGGGGTACGCAGTATTTT. Residues: CASSQDPFAGGWGTQYF.

The DNA of the CDR3 is TGCGGAGGGCAGCTTGGGACTAGCGGGGGAAAAGGAGAGACCCAGTACTTC. This gives the protein CGGQLGTSGGKGETQYF. V usage is TRBV5-1 and J usage is TRBJ2-5, with TRBD2 matching 14 bases. In germline, CDR1 is SGHRS, CDR2 YFSETQ. This CDR3 is built from 17 residues.

This chain links TRBV2 with TRBJ1-2; tentative D call: TRBD1 (5 bases). There are 14 residues in the CDR3. The germline V and J ends were trimmed by 3 bases and 3 bases, with 11 bases remaining between them. Germline V gene lookup returns CDR1 SNHLY and CDR2 FYNNEI. The CDR3 here is CASSEIGRDYGYTF. The DNA of the CDR3 is TGTGCCAGCAGTGAGATCGGCAGGGACTATGGCTACACCTTC.